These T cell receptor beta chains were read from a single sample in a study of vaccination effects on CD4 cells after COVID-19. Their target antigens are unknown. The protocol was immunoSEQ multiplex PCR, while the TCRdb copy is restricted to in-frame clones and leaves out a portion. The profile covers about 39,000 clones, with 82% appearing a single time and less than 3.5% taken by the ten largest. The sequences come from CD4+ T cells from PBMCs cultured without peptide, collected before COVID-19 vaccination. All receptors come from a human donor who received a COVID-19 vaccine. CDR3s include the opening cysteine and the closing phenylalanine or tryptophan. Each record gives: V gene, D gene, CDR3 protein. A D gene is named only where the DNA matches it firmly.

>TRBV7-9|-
CASSLVSGVAANEKLFF
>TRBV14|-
CASSYDSYNEQFF
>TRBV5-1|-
CASSKDSSSTDTQYF
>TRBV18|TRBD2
CASSPAETSGYNEQFF
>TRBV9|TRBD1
CASTMGQGGETQYF
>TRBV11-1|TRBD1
CASSRQGNGANVLTF
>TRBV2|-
CASSQSEYNEQFF
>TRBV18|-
CASSRWESTEAFF
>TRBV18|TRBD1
CASSPRQGDQPQHF
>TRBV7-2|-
CASSLVGNTQYF
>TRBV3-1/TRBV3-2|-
CASSQKTQYF
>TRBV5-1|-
CASSFWFAQTPLETQYF
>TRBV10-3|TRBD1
CAISRQGPAGGYTF
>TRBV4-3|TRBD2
CASSRQGLAGGIDTQYF
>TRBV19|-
CASSIDRRESNYGYTF
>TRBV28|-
CASNDPGGSSGNTIYF
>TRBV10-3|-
CAISRDAQETQYF
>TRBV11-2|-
CASSLSPREDYGYTF